The 21 T cell receptor beta chains listed next were all sequenced from one sample in a study of T cell repertoires in cytomegalovirus infection. MiXCR, run by TCRdb on the reads, gives a single entry per CDR3 protein. The data contain nearly 650,000 distinct CDR3 sequences, 20% to 25% of them singletons. The sample was CD8+ T cells from PBMCs. The receptors originated from a human donor in good health (CMV status not recorded). Some clones in this sample may be carry-over from other donors' samples.

This clonotype was seen a handful of times. The V and J genes are TRBV6-5 and TRBJ1-5; D is ambiguous. V was shortened by 0 bases and J by 3 bases, with 6 bases between the two germline ends. The CDR3 is 14 residues long. The germline CDR1 and CDR2 sequences are MNHEY and SVGAGI. The CDR3, as DNA: TGTGCCAGCAGTTACTCGGCGGTCAATCAGCCCCAGCATTTT. As protein: CASSYSAVNQPQHF.

The CDR3 DNA reads as TGTGCCAGCAGTTACATGCCAAGCGAGCCTTTCTTT. It yields the protein CASSYMPSEPFF. The chain recombines TRBV6-2 or TRBV6-3 with TRBJ1-1, with D hard to call. Germline V gene lookup returns CDR1 MNHEY and CDR2 SVGEGT. There are 12 residues in the CDR3. V gave up 2 bases and J gave up 12 bases, with 13 bases separating them.

This clonotype was observed many times. This chain joins TRBV7-6 and TRBJ2-7; D gene ambiguous. Germline assignment: CDR1 SGHVS and CDR2 FNYEAQ. The CDR3 runs 13 residues. Trimming took off 3 bases at V and 3 bases at J, with 9 bases between the two ends. The CDR3 coding sequence is TGTGCCAGCAGCTTCCAGGAAAACTACGAGCAGTACTTC. This gives the protein CASSFQENYEQYF.

The chain combines TRBV7-6 with TRBJ2-7; TRBD1 aligns across 7 bases. Trimming removed 5 bases from V and 5 bases from J; junction bases left unmatched: 9. This CDR3 has 14 residues. Germline values: CDR1 SGHVS, CDR2 FNYEAQ. The CDR3 nucleotides read TGTGCCAGCAGCGGTACAGGGGAGATGGACGAGCAGTACTTC. Protein product: CASSGTGEMDEQYF.

In the case of this clonotype: Being one base from a much bigger clone, this may be a read error. The V gene is TRBV7-8, the J gene TRBJ2-1; D perhaps matches TRBD2 (6 bases). The CDR3 loop spans 16 amino acids. Germline V gene sequence: CDR1 SGHVS, CDR2 FQNEAQ. V lost 5 bases, J lost 8 bases, and 22 bases lay in between. The CDR3 protein is CASSPPPRRAYYEQFF. CDR3 coding DNA: TGTGCCAGCAGCCCCCCCCCGCGGAGGGCTTACTATGAGCAGTTCTTC.

The J gene is TRBJ2-2, the V gene TRBV14; unclear D gene. Per the germline V gene, CDR1 is SGHDN and CDR2 is FVKESK. The CDR3 is 15 residues long. V was pared by 3 bases and J by 5 bases, with 13 bases between. CDR3 sequence reads: CASSHRFERTGELFF. CDR3 nucleotides: TGTGCCAGCAGCCATAGGTTTGAGAGAACCGGGGAGCTGTTTTTT.

This clonotype was counted a few times. The chain couples TRBV20-1 to TRBJ2-7; 8 bases match TRBD1. Germline trimming cut 6 bases from V and 4 bases from J; bases unmatched to any gene: 11. CDR1 is DFQATT and CDR2 is SNEGSKA in the germline V gene (reference sequence). This CDR3 is 14 amino acids long. The CDR3 loop is CSAGPGQVEYEQYV. In nucleotides, the CDR3 is TGCAGTGCGGGACCGGGACAGGTGGAGTACGAGCAGTACGTC.

The J gene is TRBJ2-1, the V gene TRBV12-3 or TRBV12-4, with 13 positions matching TRBD2. J was trimmed by 5 bases and V by 5 bases; bases with no gene match: 12. CDR3 length: 18 amino acids. The CDR3 sequence: CASSVPLRLAGGHNEQFF. The CDR3 coding sequence is TGTGCCAGCAGTGTACCCCTTCGACTAGCGGGGGGCCACAATGAGCAGTTCTTC.

V usage is TRBV19 and J usage is TRBJ2-7; the match to TRBD1 covers 9 bases. Germline V CDR1 and CDR2: LNHDA, SQIVND (reference sequence). The CDR3 loop spans 13 amino acids. V gave up 7 bases and J gave up 2 bases; unmatched junction bases: 3. The CDR3 DNA reads TGTGCCAGTACCGGGACAGGGACCTACGAGCAGTACTTC. Translated: CASTGTGTYEQYF.

There are a few counts of this clonotype. J is TRBJ2-2 and V is TRBV7-9, with TRBD2 matching over 9 bases. Germline CDR1 SEHNR, CDR2 FQNEAQ (reference sequence). V shed 3 bases, J shed 2 bases, and the junction held 7 bases outside the gene matches. This CDR3 region has 17 residues. DNA of the CDR3: TGTGCCAGCAGCTTCAGGCTAGCGGGGCCTAACACCGGGGAGCTGTTTTTT. It codes for CASSFRLAGPNTGELFF.

The chain has TRBV5-5 and TRBJ2-7; D assignment may be TRBD1 or TRBD2 (6 bases each). V lost 0 bases, J lost 6 bases, and 19 bases lay in between. Per germline, CDR1 SGHKS and CDR2 YYEKEE (reference sequence). The CDR3 has 16 residues. CDR3 protein: CASSLAGVGGNLEQYF. The CDR3 DNA is TGTGCCAGCAGCTTGGCAGGGGTCGGAGGGAATCTCGAGCAGTACTTC.

This sequence joins TRBV7-9 and TRBJ2-1; TRBD2 might be the D (6 bases). CDR3 length: 13 residues. V was cut by 4 bases and J by 4 bases, with 8 bases left in between. CDR1 and CDR2 from the germline V gene are SEHNR and FQNEAQ (reference sequence). The CDR3 spells CASSWGTYNEQFF. CDR3 sequence (DNA): TGTGCCAGCAGCTGGGGGACTTACAATGAGCAGTTCTTC.

This clonotype occurred a few times. The chain couples TRBV28 to TRBJ2-1; D gene unclear. The CDR3 consists of 13 residues. CDR1 is MDHEN, CDR2 SYDVKM, per germline. The V end was cut by 1 base, the J end by 9 bases, with 10 bases between. CDR3 DNA: TGTGCCAGCAGTTTATATCGGACGGGTGAGCAGTTCTTC. It specifies CASSLYRTGEQFF.

V is TRBV6-1 and J is TRBJ1-2; D gene unclear. There are 11 residues in the CDR3. Per the germline V gene, CDR1 is MNHNS and CDR2 is SASEGT. Between the trimmed V and J ends, which lost 6 bases and 6 bases, there was a span of 8 bases. CDR3 region: CASRAGDGYTF. CDR3 nucleotide sequence: TGTGCCAGCAGAGCCGGGGATGGCTACACCTTC.

V is TRBV7-4 and J is TRBJ2-3; 10 bases line up with TRBD1. Germline lookup yields CDR1 SGHVT and CDR2 SQSDAQ. This CDR3 region has 16 residues. V gave up 6 bases and J gave up 1 base; unmatched junction bases: 7. As DNA, the CDR3 is TGTGCCAGCAGTTCGACCGGGACAGGGGGCACAGATACGCAGTATTTT. Protein product: CASSSTGTGGTDTQYF.

There are a few counts of this clonotype. The J gene is TRBJ1-2, the V gene TRBV20-1; 8 bases are shared with TRBD1. Germline lookup yields CDR1 DFQATT and CDR2 SNEGSKA (reference sequence). CDR3 size: 14 residues. V lost 3 bases, J lost 3 bases, and 6 bases stayed unmatched. In DNA form, the CDR3 reads TGCAGTGCTAGTGACAGGACAGGGTACTATGGCTACACCTTC. This codes for CSASDRTGYYGYTF.

This clonotype was recorded a few times. This sequence joins TRBV14 and TRBJ2-1; 7 positions agree with TRBD1. V lost 5 bases and J lost 0; bases outside the gene matches: 10. This CDR3 has 17 amino acids. Germline-derived CDR1 and CDR2 are SGHDN and FVKESK. The CDR3 loop reads CASSKNNRGISYNEQFF. The CDR3 DNA sequence: TGTGCCAGCAGCAAGAACAACAGGGGAATCTCCTACAATGAGCAGTTCTTC.

The gene calls are TRBV14 and TRBJ2-3; no clear D gene. The CDR3 has 13 residues. V gave up 0 bases and J gave up 7 bases, with 8 bases separating them. The germline V gene encodes CDR1 SGHDN and CDR2 FVKESK. The DNA of the CDR3 is TGTGCCAGCAGCCAAGAATTCGGAAATACGCAGTATTTT. Amino acid sequence: CASSQEFGNTQYF.

This clonotype was recorded at least ten times. CDR3 in DNA: TGTGCCAGCAGAACAGGGTTCCTAGGATACGAGCAGTACGTC. Residues: CASRTGFLGYEQYV. The J gene is TRBJ2-7, the V gene TRBV12-3 or TRBV12-4, with D perhaps matching TRBD1 (6 bases). There are 14 residues in the CDR3. V lost 6 bases and J 4 bases, leaving 16 bases between the germline ends.

Only a few counts were recorded for this clonotype. V gene TRBV7-9 combines with J gene TRBJ1-1; 7 bases are a match to TRBD1. J gave up 1 base and V 6 bases, and 8 bases lay outside the gene matches. Germline CDR1 is SEHNR and CDR2 is FQNEAQ (reference sequence). This CDR3 spans 15 amino acids. The CDR3 is CASRGTGTENTEAFF. CDR3 sequence (DNA): TGTGCCAGCAGGGGGACCGGGACAGAGAACACTGAAGCTTTCTTT.

The chain has TRBV6-2 or TRBV6-3 and TRBJ2-2, with TRBD2 identical over 8 bases. V shed 7 bases, J shed 5 bases, and the junction held 12 bases outside the gene matches. This CDR3 has 16 residues. Per the germline V gene, CDR1 is MNHEY and CDR2 is SVGEGT. CDR3 sequence reads: CASIDRKRGKTGELFF. The CDR3 bases are TGTGCCAGCATCGACAGGAAGCGGGGGAAAACCGGGGAGCTGTTTTTT.